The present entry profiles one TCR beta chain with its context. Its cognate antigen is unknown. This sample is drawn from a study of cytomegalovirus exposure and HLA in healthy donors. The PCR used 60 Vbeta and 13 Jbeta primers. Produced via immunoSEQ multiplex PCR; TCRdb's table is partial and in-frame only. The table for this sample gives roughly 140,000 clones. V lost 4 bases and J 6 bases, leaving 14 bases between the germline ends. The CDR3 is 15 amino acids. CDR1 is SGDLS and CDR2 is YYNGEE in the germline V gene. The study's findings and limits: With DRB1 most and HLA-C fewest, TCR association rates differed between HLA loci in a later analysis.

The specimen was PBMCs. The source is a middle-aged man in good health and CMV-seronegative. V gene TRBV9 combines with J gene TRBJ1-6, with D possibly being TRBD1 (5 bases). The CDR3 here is CASSPTPGSNSPLHF. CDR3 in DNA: TGTGCCAGCAGCCCCACCCCAGGGTCTAATTCACCCCTCCACTTT.